Listed below are T cell receptor beta chains from one sample, sequenced in a study of blood T cell repertoires in COVID-19. Data came from immunoSEQ multiplex PCR; TCRdb stores just in-frame clones and leaves some out. Here the sample spans some 190,000 clones, about 88% being singletons. The source material was peripheral blood. The receptor source for this set is a human donor in a cohort sampled during active COVID-19. CDR3s include the opening cysteine and the closing phenylalanine or tryptophan. Clone size is stated in some rows and not others, as once, few, many or a class when expanded.

v_gene	abundance	j_gene	CDR3aa
TRBV5-4	-	TRBJ1-6	CASSQGTGFGGNSPLHF
TRBV19	once	TRBJ1-4	CASSARQGVNEKLFF
TRBV15	-	TRBJ2-1	CATSRDAAGGPDEQFF
TRBV27	-	TRBJ2-1	CATSLSQGWEQFF
TRBV3-1/TRBV3-2	-	TRBJ2-1	CASSQTERGLEFF
TRBV7-2	-	TRBJ2-2	CASSLATGSTGELFF
TRBV15	-	TRBJ2-3	CATSRIPGQSTDTQYF
TRBV10-2	-	TRBJ2-7	CASTAGDRAYEQYF
TRBV28	-	TRBJ1-1	CATRDFARFEAFF
TRBV15	-	TRBJ2-6	CATSRWTVKSGGANVLTF
TRBV7-2	-	TRBJ2-7	CASSYRDRGGEQYF
TRBV2	-	TRBJ1-1	CASSQGLNTEAFF
TRBV6-1	-	TRBJ2-3	CASSGPKTSGISDTQYF
TRBV7-2	-	TRBJ1-3	CASGRGGRPRNTIYF
TRBV12-5	many	TRBJ1-2	CASGHGGGSGYGYTF
TRBV7-2	few	TRBJ1-2	CASSPDRNYGYTF
TRBV12-3/TRBV12-4	-	TRBJ2-7	CASSPLDSYEQYF
TRBV2	-	TRBJ1-1	CASSDRGRNTEAFF
TRBV5-1	-	TRBJ2-3	CASTGGGLGFRSSTDTQYF
TRBV9	once	TRBJ1-4	CASSDPTQGADEKLFF
TRBV12-3/TRBV12-4	-	TRBJ2-7	CASSFLGYEQYF
TRBV30	-	TRBJ2-2	CAWTKGQYTGELFF
TRBV10-3	-	TRBJ2-7	CAISPGQGAGEQYF
TRBV15	-	TRBJ2-7	CATSRDRGREQYF
TRBV9	-	TRBJ2-5	CASSVRTQETQYF
TRBV2	-	TRBJ2-7	CASSDRGFNSGISYEQYF
TRBV7-8	-	TRBJ1-4	CASSPGDRDRIKLFF
TRBV28	once	TRBJ1-6	CASSQGGLDNSPLHF
TRBV5-1	-	TRBJ2-2	CASSDREQGPNTGELFF
TRBV9	once	TRBJ2-3	CASNIRPGDTQYF
TRBV19	-	TRBJ1-1	CASSSPGGSNTEAFF
TRBV3-1/TRBV3-2	few	TRBJ2-7	CASSRDRLGGYEQYF
TRBV18	-	TRBJ1-6	CASSPGQGTSNSPLHF
TRBV5-1	-	TRBJ2-1	CASSLNPGTGGYNEQFF
TRBV30	-	TRBJ2-5	CAWSRGETQYF
TRBV7-6	-	TRBJ1-3	CASSLGRASSGNTIYF
TRBV3-1/TRBV3-2	once	TRBJ1-1	CASSQGALSAEAFF
TRBV11-2	-	TRBJ2-5	CASSSSGGRETQYF